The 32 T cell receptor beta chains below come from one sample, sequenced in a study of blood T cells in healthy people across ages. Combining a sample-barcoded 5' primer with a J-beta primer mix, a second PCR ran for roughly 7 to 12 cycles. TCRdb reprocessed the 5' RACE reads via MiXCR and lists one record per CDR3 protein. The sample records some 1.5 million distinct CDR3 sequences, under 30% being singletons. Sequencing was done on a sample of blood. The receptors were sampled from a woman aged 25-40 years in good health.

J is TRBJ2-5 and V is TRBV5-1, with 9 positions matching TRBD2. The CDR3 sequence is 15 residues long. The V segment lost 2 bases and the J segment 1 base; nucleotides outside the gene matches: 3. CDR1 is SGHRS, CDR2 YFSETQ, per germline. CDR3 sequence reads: CASSFKRGAQETQYF. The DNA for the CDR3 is TGCGCCAGCAGCTTTAAGCGGGGGGCCCAAGAGACCCAGTACTTC.

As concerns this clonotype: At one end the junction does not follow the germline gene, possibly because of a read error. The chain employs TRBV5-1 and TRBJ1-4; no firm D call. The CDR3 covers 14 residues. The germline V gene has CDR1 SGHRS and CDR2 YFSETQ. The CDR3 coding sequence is TGCGCCAGCAGCTCCCCGATCCGAAATGAAAAACGGTTTTTT. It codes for CASSSPIRNEKRFF. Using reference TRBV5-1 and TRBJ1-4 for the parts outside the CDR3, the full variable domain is KAGVTQTPRYLIKTRGQQVTLSCSPISGHRSVSWYQQTPGQGLQFLFEYFSETQRNKGNFPGRFSGRQFSNSRSEMNVSTLELGDSALYLCASSSPIRNEKRFFGSGTQLSVL.

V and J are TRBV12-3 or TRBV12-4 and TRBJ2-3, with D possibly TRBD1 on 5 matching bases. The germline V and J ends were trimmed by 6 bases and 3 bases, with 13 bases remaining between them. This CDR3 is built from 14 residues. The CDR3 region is CASRRPPGTDTQYF. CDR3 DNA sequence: TGTGCCAGCAGACGCCCCCCAGGGACAGATACGCAGTATTTT.

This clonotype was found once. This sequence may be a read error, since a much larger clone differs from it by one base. The CDR3 DNA sequence: TGTGCCGGCCGAGAGACAGGGGGCCCAGATACGCAGTATTTT. It codes for CAGRETGGPDTQYF. V is TRBV6-1 and J is TRBJ2-3, with 10 bases fitting TRBD1. CDR3 length: 14 amino acids. The junction had 9 bases not matched to a gene; V was cut back by 11 bases and J by 4 bases. Looked up from germline, CDR1 is MNHNS and CDR2 is SASEGT.

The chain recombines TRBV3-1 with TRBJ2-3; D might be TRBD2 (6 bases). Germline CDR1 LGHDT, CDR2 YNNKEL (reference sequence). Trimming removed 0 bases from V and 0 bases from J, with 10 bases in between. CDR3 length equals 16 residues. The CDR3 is CASSQDRGASTDTQYF. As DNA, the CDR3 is TGTGCCAGCAGCCAAGATCGCGGGGCCAGCACAGATACGCAGTATTTT.

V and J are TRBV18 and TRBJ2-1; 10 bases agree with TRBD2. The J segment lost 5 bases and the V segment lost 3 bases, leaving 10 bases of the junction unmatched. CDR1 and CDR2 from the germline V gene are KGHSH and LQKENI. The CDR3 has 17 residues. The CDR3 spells CASSPSALAGDNNEQFF. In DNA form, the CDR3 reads TGTGCCAGCTCACCGTCCGCTCTAGCGGGAGATAACAATGAGCAGTTCTTC.

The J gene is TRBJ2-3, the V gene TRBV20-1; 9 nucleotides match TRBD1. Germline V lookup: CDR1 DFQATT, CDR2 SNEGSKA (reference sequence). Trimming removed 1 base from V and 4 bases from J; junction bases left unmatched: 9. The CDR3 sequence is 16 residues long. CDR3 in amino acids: CSARGTDRGWADTQYF. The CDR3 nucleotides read TGCAGTGCTAGAGGAACAGACAGGGGGTGGGCAGATACGCAGTATTTT.

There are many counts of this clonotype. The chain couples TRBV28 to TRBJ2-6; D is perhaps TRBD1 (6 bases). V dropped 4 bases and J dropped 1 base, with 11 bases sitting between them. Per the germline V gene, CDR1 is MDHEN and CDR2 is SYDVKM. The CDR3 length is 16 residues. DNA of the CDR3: TGTGCCAGCAGTTCTTCAGGGGTTTCTGGGGCCAACGTCCTGACTTTC. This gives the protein CASSSSGVSGANVLTF. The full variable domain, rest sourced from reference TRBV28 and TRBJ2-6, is DVKVTQSSRYLVKRTGEKVFLECVQDMDHENMFWYRQDPGLGLRLIYFSYDVKMKEKGDIPEGYSVSREKKERFSLILESASTNQTSMYLCASSSSGVSGANVLTFGAGSRLTVL.

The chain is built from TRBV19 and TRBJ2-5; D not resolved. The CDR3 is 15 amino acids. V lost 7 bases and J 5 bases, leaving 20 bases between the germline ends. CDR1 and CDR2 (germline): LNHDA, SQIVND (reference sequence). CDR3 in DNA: TGTGCCAGTACCTCTGAGTCTTTGGGGAAGGAGACCCAGTACTTC. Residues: CASTSESLGKETQYF.

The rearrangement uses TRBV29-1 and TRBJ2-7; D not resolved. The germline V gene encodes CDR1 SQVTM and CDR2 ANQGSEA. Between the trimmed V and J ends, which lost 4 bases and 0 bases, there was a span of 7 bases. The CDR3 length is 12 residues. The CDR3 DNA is TGCAGCGTTGGGATTAGCTCCTACGAGCAGTACTTC. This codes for CSVGISSYEQYF.

The CDR3 region is CSDRASGGAYNEQFF. The CDR3 DNA is TGCAGCGACCGAGCTAGCGGGGGGGCCTACAATGAGCAGTTCTTC. The V call is TRBV29-1, the J call TRBJ2-1, with 12 bases aligning to TRBD2. The CDR3 consists of 15 residues. The ends lost 7 bases at V and 2 bases at J; junction bases unmatched: 6. The germline gives CDR1 SQVTM, CDR2 ANQGSEA.

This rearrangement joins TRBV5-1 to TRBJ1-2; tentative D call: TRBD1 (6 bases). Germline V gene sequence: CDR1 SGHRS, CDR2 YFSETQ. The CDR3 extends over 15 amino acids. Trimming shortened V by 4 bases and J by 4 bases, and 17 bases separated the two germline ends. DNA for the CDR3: TGCGCCAGCAGCGAGTCCTTCGGGACACCCTATGGCTACACCTTC. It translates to CASSESFGTPYGYTF.

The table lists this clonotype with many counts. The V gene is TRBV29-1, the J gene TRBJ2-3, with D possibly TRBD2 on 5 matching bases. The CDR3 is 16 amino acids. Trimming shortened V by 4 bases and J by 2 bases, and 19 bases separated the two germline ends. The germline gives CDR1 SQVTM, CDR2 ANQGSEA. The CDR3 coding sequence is TGCAGCGTTGGAGGAGGCGGGCGAACCCCCACAGATACGCAGTATTTT. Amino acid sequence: CSVGGGGRTPTDTQYF.

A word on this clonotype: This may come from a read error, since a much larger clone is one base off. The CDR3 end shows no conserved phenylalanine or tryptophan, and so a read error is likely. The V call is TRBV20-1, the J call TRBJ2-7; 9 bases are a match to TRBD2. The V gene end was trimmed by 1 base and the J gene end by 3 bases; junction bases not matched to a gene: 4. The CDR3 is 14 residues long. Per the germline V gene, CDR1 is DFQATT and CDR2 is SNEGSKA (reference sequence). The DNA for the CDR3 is TGCAGTGCTAGAGGACTAGCGGTCGGCTACGAGCAGTACCTC. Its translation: CSARGLAVGYEQYL.

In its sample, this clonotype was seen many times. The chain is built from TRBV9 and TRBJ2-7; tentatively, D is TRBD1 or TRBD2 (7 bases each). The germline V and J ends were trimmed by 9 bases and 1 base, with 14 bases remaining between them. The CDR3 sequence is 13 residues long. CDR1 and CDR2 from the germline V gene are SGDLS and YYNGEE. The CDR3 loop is CATRQGGSYEQYF. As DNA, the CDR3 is TGTGCCACTCGACAGGGAGGGTCCTACGAGCAGTACTTC.

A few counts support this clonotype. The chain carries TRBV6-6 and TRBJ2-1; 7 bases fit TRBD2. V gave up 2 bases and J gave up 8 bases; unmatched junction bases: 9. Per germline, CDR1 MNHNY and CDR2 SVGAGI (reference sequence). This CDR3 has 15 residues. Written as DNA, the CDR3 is TGTGCCAGCAGTTACGGGGGGAGGGCCCAGGATGAGCAGTTCTTC. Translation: CASSYGGRAQDEQFF.

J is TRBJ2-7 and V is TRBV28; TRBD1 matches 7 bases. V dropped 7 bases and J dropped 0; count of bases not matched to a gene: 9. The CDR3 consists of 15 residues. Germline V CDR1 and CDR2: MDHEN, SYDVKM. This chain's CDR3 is CASNSPTGNSYEQYF. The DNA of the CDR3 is TGTGCCAGCAATAGTCCGACAGGGAACTCCTACGAGCAGTACTTC.

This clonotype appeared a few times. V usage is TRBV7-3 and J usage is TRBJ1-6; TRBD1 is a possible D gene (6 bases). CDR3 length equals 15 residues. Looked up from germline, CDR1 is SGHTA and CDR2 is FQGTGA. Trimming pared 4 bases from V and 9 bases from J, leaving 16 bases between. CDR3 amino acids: CASSSYQGPRSPLHF. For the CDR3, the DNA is TGTGCCAGCAGCTCGTACCAGGGGCCGCGTTCACCCCTCCACTTT. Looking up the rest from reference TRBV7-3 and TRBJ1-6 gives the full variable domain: GAGVSQTPSNKVTEKGKYVELRCDPISGHTALYWYRQSLGQGPEFLIYFQGTGAADDSGLPNDRFFAVRPEGSVSTLKIQRTERGDSAVYLCASSSYQGPRSPLHFGNGTRLTVT.

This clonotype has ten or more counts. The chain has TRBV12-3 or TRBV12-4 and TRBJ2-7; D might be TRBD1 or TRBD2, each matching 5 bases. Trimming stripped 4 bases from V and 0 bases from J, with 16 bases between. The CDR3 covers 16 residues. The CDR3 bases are TGTGCCAGCAGTTCATTAGAGGGGTCGAGCTCCTACGAGCAGTACTTC. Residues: CASSSLEGSSSYEQYF.

Here the CDR3 DNA reads TGCGCCAGCAGTGAGGCGGTTAGCTCTGGGGAGCTGTTTTTT. This gives the protein CASSEAVSSGELFF. V and J are TRBV10-1 and TRBJ2-2, with no clear D. CDR1 and CDR2 from the germline V gene are WNHNN and SYGVQD (reference sequence). This CDR3 spans 14 amino acids. Trimming took 2 bases from V and 8 from J, leaving 12 bases between them.

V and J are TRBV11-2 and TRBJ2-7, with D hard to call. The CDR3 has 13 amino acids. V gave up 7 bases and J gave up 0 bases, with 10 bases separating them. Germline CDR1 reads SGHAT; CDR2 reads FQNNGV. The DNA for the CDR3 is TGTGCCAGCACCCCAGACCCCTCCTACGAGCAGTACTTC. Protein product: CASTPDPSYEQYF.

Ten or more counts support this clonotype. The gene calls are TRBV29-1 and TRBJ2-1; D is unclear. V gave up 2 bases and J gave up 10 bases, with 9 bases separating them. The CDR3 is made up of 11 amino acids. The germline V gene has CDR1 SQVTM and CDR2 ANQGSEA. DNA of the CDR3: TGCAGCGTTGAAAAGGGTCACGAGCAGTTCTTC. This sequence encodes CSVEKGHEQFF.

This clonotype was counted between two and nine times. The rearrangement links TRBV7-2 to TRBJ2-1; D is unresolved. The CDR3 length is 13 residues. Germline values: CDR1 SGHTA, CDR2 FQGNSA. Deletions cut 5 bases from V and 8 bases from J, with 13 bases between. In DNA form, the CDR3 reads TGTGCCAGCAGCCAGGAGAAGTCGGATGAGCAGTTCTTC. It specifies CASSQEKSDEQFF.

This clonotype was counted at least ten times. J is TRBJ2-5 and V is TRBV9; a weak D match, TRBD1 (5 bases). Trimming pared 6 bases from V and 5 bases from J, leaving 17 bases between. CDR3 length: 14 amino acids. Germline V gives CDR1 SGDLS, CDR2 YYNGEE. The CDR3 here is CASKKDTYEETQYF. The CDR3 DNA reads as TGTGCCAGCAAAAAGGACACCTATGAGGAGACCCAGTACTTC. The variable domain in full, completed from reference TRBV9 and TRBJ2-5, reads DSGVTQTPKHLITATGQRVTLRCSPRSGDLSVYWYQQSLDQGLQFLIQYYNGEERAKGNILERFSAQQFPDLHSELNLSSLELGDSALYFCASKKDTYEETQYFGPGTRLLVL.

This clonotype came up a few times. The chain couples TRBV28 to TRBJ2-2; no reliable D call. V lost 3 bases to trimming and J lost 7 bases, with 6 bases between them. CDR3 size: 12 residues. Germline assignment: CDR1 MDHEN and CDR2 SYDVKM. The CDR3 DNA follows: TGTGCCAGCAGTTTGTGGGTCGGGGAGCTGTTTTTT. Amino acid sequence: CASSLWVGELFF.

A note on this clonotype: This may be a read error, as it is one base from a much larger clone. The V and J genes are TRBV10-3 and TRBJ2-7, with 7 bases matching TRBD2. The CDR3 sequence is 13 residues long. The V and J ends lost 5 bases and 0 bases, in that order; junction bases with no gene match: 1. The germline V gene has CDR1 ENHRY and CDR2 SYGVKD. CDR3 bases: TGTGCCATCAGTAGCGGGATCTCCTACGAGCAGTACTTC. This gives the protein CAISSGISYEQYF.

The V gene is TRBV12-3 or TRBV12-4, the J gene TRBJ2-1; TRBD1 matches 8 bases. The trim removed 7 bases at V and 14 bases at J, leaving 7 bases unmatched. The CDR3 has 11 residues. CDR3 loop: CASNFRQGKFF. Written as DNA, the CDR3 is TGTGCCAGCAACTTTCGACAGGGGAAGTTCTTC.

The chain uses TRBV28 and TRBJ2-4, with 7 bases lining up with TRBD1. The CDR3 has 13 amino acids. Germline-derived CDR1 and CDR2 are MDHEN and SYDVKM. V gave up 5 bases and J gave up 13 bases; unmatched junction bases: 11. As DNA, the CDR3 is TGTGCCAGCAGTCCCGGGACAGACTACGGGCAGTACTTC. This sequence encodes CASSPGTDYGQYF.

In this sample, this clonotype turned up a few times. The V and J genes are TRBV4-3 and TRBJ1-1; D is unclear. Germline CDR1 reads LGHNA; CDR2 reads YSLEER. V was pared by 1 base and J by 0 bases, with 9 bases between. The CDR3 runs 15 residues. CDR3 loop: CASSQGSTLNTEAFF. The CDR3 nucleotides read TGCGCCAGCAGCCAAGGGTCTACGTTGAACACTGAAGCTTTCTTT.

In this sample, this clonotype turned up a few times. The CDR3 DNA reads TGCGCCAGCAGCCAATCTAGCGGGGGCGAGCAGTACTTC. Encoded protein: CASSQSSGGEQYF. The chain employs TRBV4-3 and TRBJ2-7, with 10 bases lining up with TRBD2. CDR1 and CDR2 from the germline V gene are LGHNA and YSLEER. This CDR3 region has 13 residues. V shed 2 bases, J shed 6 bases, and the junction held 1 base outside the gene matches.

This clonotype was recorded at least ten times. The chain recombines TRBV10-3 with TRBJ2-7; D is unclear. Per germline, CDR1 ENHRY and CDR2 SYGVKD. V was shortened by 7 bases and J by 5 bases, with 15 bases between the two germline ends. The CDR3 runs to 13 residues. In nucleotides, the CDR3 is TGTGCCATCACTTGGGCCCCGTCTAACGAGCAGTACTTC. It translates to CAITWAPSNEQYF.

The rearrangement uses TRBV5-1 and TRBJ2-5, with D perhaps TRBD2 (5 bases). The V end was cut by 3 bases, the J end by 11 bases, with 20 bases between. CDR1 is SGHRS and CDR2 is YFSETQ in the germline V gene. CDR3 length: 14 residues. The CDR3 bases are TGCGCCAGCAGCTCGGGGTCTCTGTATGTTGAGCAGTACTTC. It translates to CASSSGSLYVEQYF.